The 25 T cell receptor beta chains below come from one sample, sequenced in a study of blood T cell repertoires in COVID-19. This table comes from immunoSEQ multiplex PCR, and its TCRdb copy is limited to in-frame clones, with some not included. The sample holds nearly 300,000 clones, around 88% seen once. Sequencing was carried out using peripheral blood. Receptors originate from a woman in her twenties or thirties who had recovered from COVID-19.

The chain uses TRBV7-9 and TRBJ1-2; no firm D call. Trimming pared 7 bases from V and 4 bases from J, leaving 10 bases between. The CDR3 is 12 amino acids. The germline gives CDR1 SEHNR, CDR2 FQNEAQ (reference sequence). CDR3 bases: TGTGCCAGCACCCCCGGTGGCTATGGCTACACCTTC. It translates to CASTPGGYGYTF.

The chain uses TRBV2 and TRBJ2-1; 7 bases are shared with TRBD2. CDR1 and CDR2 from the germline V gene are SNHLY and FYNNEI. The trim removed 4 bases at V and 5 bases at J, leaving 5 bases unmatched. CDR3 size: 14 residues. The CDR3 region is CASSGGGGDNEQFF. The CDR3 DNA is TGTGCCAGCAGTGGAGGCGGGGGAGACAATGAGCAGTTCTTC. The whole variable domain, filled in from reference TRBV2 and TRBJ2-1, reads EPEVTQTPSHQVTQMGQEVILRCVPISNHLYFYWYRQILGQKVEFLVSFYNNEISEKSEIFDDQFSVERPDGSNFTLKIRSTKLEDSAMYFCASSGGGGDNEQFFGPGTRLTVL.

The chain joins TRBV28 to TRBJ2-5; TRBD2 is a possible D gene (7 bases). V lost 4 bases to trimming and J lost 1 base, with 16 bases between them. Germline CDR1 MDHEN, CDR2 SYDVKM. The CDR3 extends over 16 amino acids. The CDR3 bases are TGTGCCAGCAGTTCCCTCTGGGGAGGGGGCCAAGAGACCCAGTACTTC. The encoded protein is CASSSLWGGGQETQYF.

The gene calls are TRBV4-1 and TRBJ2-7; 7 bases agree with TRBD1. The CDR3 sequence is 19 residues long. Germline CDR1 MGHRA, CDR2 YSYEKL. V trimming: 2 bases; J trimming: 0 bases; junction bases outside the gene matches: 16. The CDR3 loop is CASSQFPGGHKGSSYEQYF. CDR3 nucleotides: TGCGCCAGCAGCCAATTTCCAGGGGGTCACAAGGGGAGCTCCTACGAGCAGTACTTC.

The chain uses TRBV9 and TRBJ2-5; 12 positions agree with TRBD2. The CDR3 runs 15 residues. V lost 2 bases, J lost 5 bases, and 4 bases stayed unmatched. CDR1 is SGDLS and CDR2 is YYNGEE in the germline V gene. The CDR3 here is CASSVGLAGSETQYF. The CDR3 region has the DNA TGTGCCAGCAGCGTTGGACTAGCGGGGAGCGAGACCCAGTACTTC.

The chain uses TRBV28 and TRBJ1-2; D uncertain. CDR1 and CDR2 (germline): MDHEN, SYDVKM. The CDR3 totals 11 residues. Deletions cut 6 bases from V and 2 bases from J, with 4 bases between. In DNA, the CDR3 is TGTGCCAGCAGCTCCAACTATGGCTACACCTTC. Translating it yields CASSSNYGYTF.

This clone was seen a few times. V usage is TRBV28 and J usage is TRBJ1-2; 7 nucleotides agree with TRBD1. Germline V gene lookup returns CDR1 MDHEN and CDR2 SYDVKM. This CDR3 region has 13 residues. Losses at the gene ends were 6 bases for V and 6 bases for J; bases not matched to a gene: 7. CDR3 DNA: TGTGCCAGCAGCACCGGGACAGCGAATGGCTACACCTTC. Its protein is CASSTGTANGYTF.

V gene TRBV7-9 combines with J gene TRBJ1-4, with D uncertain. This CDR3 region has 15 residues. CDR1 SEHNR and CDR2 FQNEAQ come from the germline V gene (reference sequence). V lost 8 bases and J 0 bases, leaving 13 bases between the germline ends. In DNA, the CDR3 is TGTGCCAGCGGTTCCGGTATCGCAACTAATGAAAAACTGTTTTTT. It specifies CASGSGIATNEKLFF.

The rearrangement uses TRBV25-1 and TRBJ2-1; 13 nucleotides agree with TRBD2. Germline trimming cut 6 bases from V and 9 bases from J; bases unmatched to any gene: 8. Looked up from germline, CDR1 is MGHDK and CDR2 is SYGVNS. The CDR3 spans 15 residues. The CDR3: CASRDTSGGAGEQFF. CDR3 in DNA: TGTGCCAGCAGGGATACTAGCGGGGGGGCTGGTGAGCAGTTCTTC.

This rearrangement joins TRBV24-1 to TRBJ1-5, with TRBD1 as a possible D gene (5 bases). This CDR3 has 16 amino acids. Germline loops: CDR1 KGHDR, CDR2 SFDVKD. The ends were cut back, 2 bases at V and 4 bases at J, with 14 bases in the middle. The CDR3 loop is CATSDSKRGSNQPQHF. The CDR3 region has the DNA TGTGCCACCAGTGATTCTAAAAGGGGTTCGAATCAGCCCCAGCATTTT.

The J gene is TRBJ2-1, the V gene TRBV19, with 7 positions matching TRBD2. This CDR3 spans 14 amino acids. Germline V CDR1 and CDR2: LNHDA, SQIVND (reference sequence). V trimming: 6 bases; J trimming: 8 bases; junction bases outside the gene matches: 10. The CDR3 sequence is CASRGGTQGHEQFF. The CDR3, as DNA: TGTGCCAGTAGGGGAGGGACCCAGGGTCATGAGCAGTTCTTC.

The chain recombines TRBV7-8 with TRBJ1-4; D remains ambiguous. Trimming removed 1 base from V and 5 bases from J, with 14 bases in between. Germline CDR1 SGHVS, CDR2 FQNEAQ. The CDR3 has 16 residues. The CDR3 DNA is TGTGCCAGCAGCTTAGTTTTTTCCGGGATGAATGAAAAACTGTTTTTT. This encodes CASSLVFSGMNEKLFF. The full variable domain, completed using reference TRBV7-8 and TRBJ1-4, is GAGVSQSPRYKVAKRGQDVALRCDPISGHVSLFWYQQALGQGPEFLTYFQNEAQLDKSGLPSDRFFAERPEGSVSTLKIQRTQQEDSAVYLCASSLVFSGMNEKLFFGSGTQLSVL.

The rearrangement uses TRBV11-2 and TRBJ2-1; D call uncertain. Looked up from germline, CDR1 is SGHAT and CDR2 is FQNNGV. This CDR3 region has 12 residues. V was shortened by 7 bases and J by 4 bases, with 8 bases between the two germline ends. As DNA, the CDR3 is TGTGCCAGCACCTCCGGGTACAATGAGCAGTTCTTC. Its protein is CASTSGYNEQFF.

The V gene is TRBV6-2 or TRBV6-3, the J gene TRBJ1-6; no clear D. Trimming removed 2 bases from V and 5 bases from J, with 7 bases in between. CDR1 and CDR2 (germline): MNHEY, SVGEGT. This CDR3 has 14 residues. The CDR3 region is CASSYRRHNSPLHF. In DNA form, the CDR3 reads TGTGCCAGCAGTTACAGGAGACATAATTCACCCCTCCACTTT.

The chain uses TRBV28 and TRBJ1-2, with 7 nucleotides matching TRBD1. After removal of 7 bases from V and 2 bases from J, the junction contained 7 bases not matched to a gene. CDR1 is MDHEN and CDR2 is SYDVKM in the germline V gene. The CDR3 has 14 residues. Here the CDR3 reads CASKSPGQNYGYTF. The CDR3 DNA reads as TGTGCCAGCAAATCCCCGGGACAGAACTATGGCTACACCTTC.

The chain employs TRBV28 and TRBJ1-1, with D unclear. CDR1 is MDHEN, CDR2 SYDVKM, per germline. V lost 1 base and J lost 6, with 9 bases in between. The CDR3 consists of 13 residues. The CDR3 DNA is TGTGCCAGCAGTTTATCAGTTTTCGCTGAAGCTTTCTTT. Encoded protein: CASSLSVFAEAFF.

This clone was seen more than once but under ten times. The V and J genes are TRBV4-2 and TRBJ1-6, with D uncertain. Germline V gives CDR1 LGHNA, CDR2 YNFKEQ. Deletions cut 0 bases from V and 7 bases from J, with 16 bases between. This CDR3 is built from 17 residues. CDR3 residues: CASSQDTGRVGNSPLHF. The CDR3, as DNA: TGTGCCAGCAGCCAAGATACCGGGAGGGTAGGCAATTCACCCCTCCACTTT.

This clone has only one observation. The V gene is TRBV28, the J gene TRBJ1-1; D might be TRBD1 (5 bases). The length of the CDR3 is 14 residues. Trimming shortened V by 8 bases and J by 5 bases, and 18 bases separated the two germline ends. From germline, CDR1 is MDHEN and CDR2 SYDVKM. CDR3 protein: CASFFQGFSTEAFF. The CDR3 DNA follows: TGTGCCAGCTTCTTCCAGGGTTTTAGTACTGAAGCTTTCTTT.

The sample holds one count of this clone. The V call is TRBV7-9, the J call TRBJ2-2; the D gene is possibly TRBD2 (5 bases). Germline CDR1 and CDR2: SEHNR and FQNEAQ (reference sequence). V gave up 0 bases and J gave up 6 bases, with 8 bases separating them. The CDR3 totals 14 residues. The CDR3 spells CASSLARVSGELFF. The DNA of the CDR3 is TGTGCCAGCAGCTTAGCGAGGGTTTCCGGGGAGCTGTTTTTT. Supplemented by reference TRBV7-9 and TRBJ2-2, the full variable domain reads DTGVSQNPRHKITKRGQNVTFRCDPISEHNRLYWYRQTLGQGPEFLTYFQNEAQLEKSRLLSDRFSAERPKGSFSTLEIQRTEQGDSAMYLCASSLARVSGELFFGEGSRLTVL.

CDR3 in amino acids: CASTMPDRGRSNEQFF. The CDR3 nucleotides are TGTGCCAGCACGATGCCGGACAGGGGAAGGAGCAATGAGCAGTTCTTC. The V and J genes are TRBV6-6 and TRBJ2-1; 9 nucleotides match TRBD1. With 7 bases clipped from V and 6 bases from J, the junction kept 13 bases outside the gene matches. The germline CDR1 and CDR2 sequences are MNHNY and SVGAGI (reference sequence). This CDR3 is built from 16 residues.

A word on this clone: With a much larger clone just one base away, this may be a read error. The genes are TRBV28 and TRBJ1-1, with D possibly TRBD1 on 6 matching bases. The CDR3 extends over 13 amino acids. Germline V lookup: CDR1 MDHEN, CDR2 SYDVKM. V lost 4 bases and J 1 base, leaving 7 bases between the germline ends. The CDR3 sequence is CASSWTANTEAFF. The CDR3 nucleotides are TGTGCCAGCAGTTGGACAGCGAACACTGAAGCTTTCTTT.

The chain combines TRBV11-1 with TRBJ2-5; 10 bases map to TRBD1. Per germline, CDR1 SGHAT and CDR2 FQDESV (reference sequence). This CDR3 comprises 15 residues. V gave up 6 bases and J gave up 5 bases; unmatched junction bases: 9. The CDR3 DNA is TGTGCCAGCAGTCGGGACAGGGGCTGGTTCGAGACCCAGTACTTC. Protein sequence: CASSRDRGWFETQYF.

This clone was detected only a few times. The V call is TRBV7-2, the J call TRBJ1-3, with no clear D. Germline CDR1 is SGHTA and CDR2 is FQGNSA. V was pared by 5 bases and J by 1 base, with 9 bases between. The CDR3 runs 14 residues. CDR3 nucleotide sequence: TGTGCCAGCAGCCCGGGGATTTCTGGAAACACCATATATTTT. It translates to CASSPGISGNTIYF.

In this sample, this clone turned up a few times. The gene calls are TRBV6-2 or TRBV6-3 and TRBJ2-2; tentative D call: TRBD1 (5 bases). The CDR3 runs to 15 residues. V was trimmed by 5 bases and J by 0 bases, leaving 10 bases between them. Germline CDR1 is MNHEY and CDR2 is SVGEGT. The CDR3 is CASSLAGTNTGELFF. CDR3 nucleotides: TGTGCCAGCAGTCTCGCAGGGACGAACACCGGGGAGCTGTTTTTT.

The chain links TRBV6-4 to TRBJ1-1; unclear D gene. CDR3 length: 14 residues. V lost 3 bases and J 0 bases, leaving 8 bases between the germline ends. Per germline, CDR1 MRHNA and CDR2 SNTAGT. CDR3 sequence: CASSDTDMNTEAFF. For the CDR3, the DNA is TGTGCCAGCAGTGATACAGATATGAACACTGAAGCTTTCTTT.